The 23 T cell receptor beta chains given below trace back to one sample, sequenced in a study of cytomegalovirus exposure and HLA in healthy donors. PCR used 60 Vbeta primers and 13 Jbeta primers. Produced via immunoSEQ multiplex PCR; TCRdb's table is partial and in-frame only. The sample includes just under 95,000 clones, approximately 84% of them seen just once. The sample consisted of PBMCs. The receptors originated from a girl aged 2-10 years in good health and CMV-seropositive.

The chain carries TRBV4-2 and TRBJ2-5; D gene uncertain. CDR3 length: 12 amino acids. Trimming shortened V by 2 bases and J by 4 bases, and 5 bases separated the two germline ends. From germline, CDR1 is LGHNA and CDR2 YNFKEQ. The CDR3 coding sequence is TGTGCCAGCAGCCAATTCGGAGAGACCCAGTACTTC. This encodes CASSQFGETQYF.

The chain couples TRBV5-1 to TRBJ1-2; no firm D call. The V gene lost 3 bases and the J gene lost 5 bases, with 11 bases spanning the gap. The CDR3 loop spans 13 amino acids. Germline V gene data show CDR1 as SGHRS and CDR2 as YFSETQ. DNA of the CDR3: TGCGCCAGCAGCTCGGGTTCGACTTATGGCTACACCTTC. This encodes CASSSGSTYGYTF.

CDR3 coding DNA: TGCAGCGTTGTGACGGGACTAGCAGGTCGCGAGCAGTACTTC. Translating gives CSVVTGLAGREQYF. The chain joins TRBV29-1 to TRBJ2-7, with 9 bases that match TRBD2. Germline values: CDR1 SQVTM, CDR2 ANQGSEA. The CDR3 is 14 amino acids. V dropped 4 bases and J dropped 6; count of bases not matched to a gene: 10.

CDR3 loop: CASSPGTSRNQPQHF. The CDR3 region has the DNA TGTGCCAGCAGCCCAGGGACATCTCGCAATCAGCCCCAGCATTTT. The chain has TRBV7-2 and TRBJ1-5, with D tentatively TRBD1 (6 bases). CDR3 size: 15 residues. Trimming removed 5 bases at V and 2 bases at J, with 13 bases between. Germline V gene lookup returns CDR1 SGHTA and CDR2 FQGNSA.

The rearrangement links TRBV28 to TRBJ1-1; possible D gene TRBD1, 5 bases. Per germline, CDR1 MDHEN and CDR2 SYDVKM. This CDR3 has 14 amino acids. Trimming took off 5 bases at V and 4 bases at J, with 14 bases between the two ends. CDR3 nucleotides: TGTGCCAGCAGTCCCCCAGCCGGGGGCACTGAAGCTTTCTTT. Protein: CASSPPAGGTEAFF.

The V gene is TRBV10-3, the J gene TRBJ1-2, with D possibly matching TRBD1 (5 bases). The CDR3 extends over 16 amino acids. Per the germline V gene, CDR1 is ENHRY and CDR2 is SYGVKD. V lost 0 bases and J 5 bases, leaving 16 bases between the germline ends. The CDR3 nucleotides are TGTGCCATCAGTGAGTCGATTCGTCTAGGGGCTTATGGCTACACCTTC. Its protein is CAISESIRLGAYGYTF.

The count of this clone is one. The J gene is TRBJ1-2, the V gene TRBV29-1; TRBD1 agrees at 7 bases. Germline values: CDR1 SQVTM, CDR2 ANQGSEA. The CDR3 covers 13 residues. Trimming cost V 4 bases and J 1 base; bases outside gene matches: 3. The CDR3 here is CSVAGQSNYGYTF. The CDR3 coding sequence is TGCAGCGTTGCGGGACAGAGTAACTATGGCTACACCTTC.

This clone has only a few counts. This chain links TRBV7-9 with TRBJ1-4; 9 bases are shared with TRBD1. Germline V gives CDR1 SEHNR, CDR2 FQNEAQ (reference sequence). V was pared by 4 bases and J by 4 bases, with 4 bases of the junction left unmatched. The CDR3 spans 15 residues. CDR3 in amino acids: CASSSGQGDNEKLFF. The CDR3 bases are TGTGCCAGCAGCTCGGGACAGGGAGATAATGAAAAACTGTTTTTT.

The chain has TRBV4-2 and TRBJ1-5; D is perhaps TRBD1 (5 bases). CDR3 length: 14 amino acids. CDR1 is LGHNA and CDR2 is YNFKEQ in the germline V gene. V was clipped by 5 bases and J by 8 bases, with 16 bases between them. CDR3 protein: CASSEGAGVEPQHF. The CDR3 DNA is TGTGCCAGCAGCGAAGGGGCAGGCGTGGAGCCCCAGCATTTT.

V gene TRBV4-1 combines with J gene TRBJ2-1, with a tentative D call TRBD1 (6 bases). Trimming removed 0 bases from V and 3 bases from J, with 15 bases in between. CDR3 length equals 17 residues. Germline V lookup: CDR1 MGHRA, CDR2 YSYEKL. The CDR3 reads CASSQEHWTAFYNEQFF. In DNA form, the CDR3 reads TGCGCCAGCAGCCAAGAGCATTGGACAGCCTTCTACAATGAGCAGTTCTTC.

The CDR3 DNA reads TGTGCCAGTAGTCCAAGCGGGTACGAGCAGTACTTC. Its protein is CASSPSGYEQYF. This sequence joins TRBV19 and TRBJ2-7; TRBD2 might be the D (6 bases). Germline-derived CDR1 and CDR2 are LNHDA and SQIVND (reference sequence). CDR3 length: 12 residues. V was shortened by 5 bases and J by 4 bases, with 9 bases between the two germline ends.

The chain is built from TRBV28 and TRBJ2-3, with a possible D match to TRBD1 (6 bases). Per the germline V gene, CDR1 is MDHEN and CDR2 is SYDVKM. The germline V and J ends were trimmed by 2 bases and 3 bases, with 21 bases remaining between them. The CDR3 is made up of 18 amino acids. The CDR3 DNA is TGTGCCAGCAGTTTAAGGCGCGGTCAGCTTAGGGGGACAGATACGCAGTATTTT. Encoded protein: CASSLRRGQLRGTDTQYF.

Worth noting for this clone: The sample contains more than one DNA sequence encoding this CDR3. The chain uses TRBV30 and TRBJ1-5, with 8 bases lining up with TRBD1. Germline V gene lookup returns CDR1 GTSNPN and CDR2 SVGIG (reference sequence). The CDR3 is 13 residues long. J gave up 4 bases and V 3 bases, and 2 bases lay outside the gene matches. Here the CDR3 reads CAWRGQVNQPQHF. CDR3 DNA sequence: TGTGCCTGGAGGGGACAGGTTAATCAGCCCCAGCATTTT.

V and J are TRBV30 and TRBJ1-3, with D maybe TRBD1 (6 bases). The CDR3 runs 13 residues. Germline V lookup: CDR1 GTSNPN, CDR2 SVGIG (reference sequence). Trimming took 2 bases from V and 5 from J, leaving 10 bases between them. CDR3: CAWSQGYRNTIYF. Here the CDR3 DNA reads TGTGCCTGGAGTCAGGGGTATAGAAACACCATATATTTT.

The chain uses TRBV28 and TRBJ2-3, with TRBD2 identical over 8 bases. This CDR3 spans 16 amino acids. CDR1 is MDHEN and CDR2 is SYDVKM in the germline V gene. The V and J ends lost 4 bases and 3 bases, in that order; junction bases with no gene match: 9. For the CDR3, the DNA is TGTGCCAGCAGTTCTCCCCGGGGGGGCCAGACAGATACGCAGTATTTT. It encodes CASSSPRGGQTDTQYF.

Only one count was recorded for this clone. The chain has TRBV19 and TRBJ2-7; 9 bases are shared with TRBD2. The CDR3 has 16 residues. Germline lookup yields CDR1 LNHDA and CDR2 SQIVND (reference sequence). Unmatched junction bases numbered 9, after V lost 4 bases and J lost 2 bases. The CDR3 loop reads CASSRSSGTTTYEQYF. The CDR3 nucleotides read TGTGCCAGTAGTAGGTCTAGCGGGACTACCACCTACGAGCAGTACTTC.

The rearrangement uses TRBV27 and TRBJ2-7; 13 bases align to TRBD2. Per the germline V gene, CDR1 is MNHEY and CDR2 is SMNVEV (reference sequence). V gave up 2 bases and J gave up 11 bases; unmatched junction bases: 24. The CDR3 length is 20 residues. The chain's CDR3 is CASSLPLIRTSGRMLEGKYF. CDR3 DNA: TGTGCCAGCAGTTTACCCCTAATTAGGACTAGCGGGAGAATGTTGGAAGGGAAGTACTTC.

The chain has TRBV7-6 and TRBJ1-1; D unresolved. Germline values: CDR1 SGHVS, CDR2 FNYEAQ. CDR3 size: 13 residues. V gave up 6 bases and J gave up 4 bases, with 12 bases separating them. CDR3 in DNA: TGTGCCAGCAGTCCGAACGCGGCCACTGAAGCTTTCTTT. It translates to CASSPNAATEAFF.

The chain joins TRBV29-1 to TRBJ1-4; 9 bases are a match to TRBD1. The CDR3 is made up of 15 amino acids. The trim removed 5 bases at V and 7 bases at J, leaving 11 bases unmatched. Germline V CDR1 and CDR2: SQVTM, ANQGSEA. The CDR3: CSVSYRGQKGEKLFF. The CDR3 DNA reads TGCAGCGTTTCTTACAGGGGGCAGAAAGGTGAAAAACTGTTTTTT.

The chain employs TRBV29-1 and TRBJ2-3; D is unclear. Germline CDR1 is SQVTM and CDR2 is ANQGSEA. The CDR3 runs to 12 residues. Deletions cut 4 bases from V and 2 bases from J, with 7 bases between. CDR3 DNA: TGCAGCGTTGGACTGATCACAGATACGCAGTATTTT. It specifies CSVGLITDTQYF.

The chain uses TRBV27 and TRBJ1-1, with D maybe TRBD1 (6 bases). CDR3 size: 15 residues. V was shortened by 5 bases and J by 3 bases, with 16 bases between the two germline ends. Germline assignment: CDR1 MNHEY and CDR2 SMNVEV (reference sequence). The DNA for the CDR3 is TGTGCCAGCAGTCCCGAAGCAGGGGAGTACACTGAAGCTTTCTTT. Its translation is CASSPEAGEYTEAFF.

In DNA, the CDR3 is TGTGCCATCAGTGGGGGACAGGGGACAGATACGCAGTATTTT. Amino acid sequence: CAISGGQGTDTQYF. The chain is built from TRBV10-3 and TRBJ2-3, with TRBD1 identical over 10 bases. The trim removed 4 bases at V and 3 bases at J, leaving 1 base unmatched. Germline CDR1 and CDR2: ENHRY and SYGVKD. This CDR3 contains 14 residues.

This chain connects TRBV10-1 to TRBJ1-1, with a weak D call TRBD1 (6 bases). The CDR3 covers 14 residues. The germline V gene encodes CDR1 WNHNN and CDR2 SYGVQD (reference sequence). With 6 bases removed from V and 1 base from J, the gap between germline ends came to 12 bases. DNA of the CDR3: TGCGCCAGCAGGAAAGGGGGAGAGAACACTGAAGCTTTCTTT. Translation gives CASRKGGENTEAFF.